The source of this T cell receptor beta chain is a study of T cell responses to AZD1222 COVID-19 vaccine. Findings of the study overall: Researchers report vaccine-associated CD4 TCRs spanning spike, with dominance at 160-218 and 743-854. Clonal diversity may have been underestimated in mostly white British donors. Increased Spike-specific TCR breadth and depth were observed after two AZD1222 doses.

Analyses pooled second doses at about 4 or about 12 weeks. With respect to this clone: Antigen specificity is unknown.

V was pared by 6 bases and J by 2 bases, with 13 bases between. Germline values: CDR1 LNHDA, CDR2 SQIVND (reference sequence). This CDR3 has 14 residues. The repertoire was sequenced with immunoSEQ multiplex PCR; TCRdb's copy has only in-frame clones and lacks some. The sample gives some 150,000 clones, more than 75% of which show up once; roughly 2% is in the top ten. This specimen was peripheral blood, taken 28 days after the second AZD1222 dose. The source of this sequence is an adult who received the AZD1222 COVID-19 vaccine. The gene calls are TRBV19 and TRBJ1-2; D may be TRBD1 (5 bases). The CDR3 coding sequence is TGTGCCAGTAGGCTCTGGGGGACCAACTATGGCTACACCTTC. Protein: CASRLWGTNYGYTF.